This T cell receptor beta chain was sequenced during a study of T cells in localized non-small cell lung cancer. Germline CDR1 and CDR2: LNHDA and SQIVND (reference sequence). With 5 bases clipped from V and 7 bases from J, the junction kept 9 bases outside the gene matches. CDR3 size: 15 residues. Using immunoSEQ multiplex PCR, the repertoire was profiled, and TCRdb retains in-frame clones only, with some absent. The sample has about 2,000 clones, 25% to 30% seen once; the top ten hold about a sixth. The starting material was normal lung tissue next to the tumor, obtained before any cancer treatment. The gene calls are TRBV19 and TRBJ2-3; 10 nucleotides agree with TRBD1. The sequence derives from a female donor over 55 with stage I lung adenocarcinoma. The chain's CDR3 is CASSATGTGANTQYF. The CDR3 DNA reads TGTGCCAGTAGTGCAACCGGGACAGGGGCCAATACGCAGTATTTT.